Presented here are 32 T cell receptor beta chains from one specimen sequenced in a study of read filtering for tumor transcriptome and immune sequencing. Molecular barcoded adaptors covering alpha/delta and beta/gamma chains were used on roughly 400 ng RNA. TCRdb re-derived calls from the reads in MiXCR, one entry per CDR3 protein. The table has about 86,000 distinct CDR3 sequences, 12% seen once. The sequenced sample consisted of a population of CD138-negative cells sorted from bone marrow. The origin of the receptors is a donor over 35 with multiple myeloma.

This clonotype appeared many times. The V and J genes are TRBV7-9 and TRBJ1-6; D perhaps matches TRBD1 (6 bases). The V and J ends lost 7 bases and 7 bases respectively, with 14 bases between them. CDR1 and CDR2 (germline): SEHNR, FQNEAQ (reference sequence). CDR3 length equals 14 residues. The DNA of the CDR3 is TGTGCCAGCACCACATTGCAGGGGAATTCACCCCTCCACTTT. Translation gives CASTTLQGNSPLHF.

In regard to this clonotype: A clone one base away is much larger, so this may be a read error. The V call is TRBV11-2, the J call TRBJ2-5; D may be TRBD1 (5 bases). Germline V CDR1 and CDR2: SGHAT, FQNNGV. The CDR3 loop spans 13 amino acids. The CDR3 reads CASSFAQEETQHF. In nucleotides, the CDR3 is TGTGCCAGCAGCTTCGCACAGGAAGAGACCCAGCACTTC.

This clonotype was detected ten times or more. J is TRBJ2-3 and V is TRBV10-3; TRBD2 matches 10 bases. V was clipped by 11 bases and J by 2 bases; unmatched bases: 7. The CDR3 runs to 14 residues. CDR1 and CDR2 from the germline V gene are ENHRY and SYGVKD. The CDR3 coding sequence is TGTGCCGTAACTAGCGGGGTGTACACAGATACGCAGTATTTT. This encodes CAVTSGVYTDTQYF.

About this clonotype: A far larger clone is off by one base, so a read error is likely. This chain joins TRBV11-2 and TRBJ2-7; 7 bases fit TRBD1. CDR3 size: 14 residues. V shed 4 bases and J 5 bases; nucleotides not matched to a gene: 8. From germline, CDR1 is SGHAT and CDR2 FQNNGV. The CDR3 is CASSSGQAWDEQYF. The CDR3 nucleotides are TGTGCCAGCAGCTCAGGACAGGCTTGGGACGAGCAGTACTTC. Filled out from reference TRBV11-2 and TRBJ2-7, the complete variable domain reads EAGVAQSPRYKIIEKRQSVAFWCNPISGHATLYWYQQILGQGPKLLIQFQNNGVVDDSQLPKDRFSAERLKGVDSTLKIQPAKLEDSAVYLCASSSGQAWDEQYFGPGTRLTVT.

Many counts were recorded for this clonotype. The V gene is TRBV6-5, the J gene TRBJ1-5; D is ambiguous. The CDR3 contains 14 residues. Germline assignment: CDR1 MNHEY and CDR2 SVGAGI. Trimming removed 6 bases at V and 2 bases at J, with 11 bases between. CDR3 coding DNA: TGTGCCAGCAGCCCTCGGGATCGCAATCAGCCCCAGCATTTT. Protein product: CASSPRDRNQPQHF.

The chain recombines TRBV20-1 with TRBJ2-1, with no clear D. The V gene lost 7 bases and the J gene lost 1 base, with 14 bases spanning the gap. The CDR3 is 14 residues long. Germline V lookup: CDR1 DFQATT, CDR2 SNEGSKA (reference sequence). In DNA, the CDR3 is TGCAGTGTGTATGTGTTTGGGTCCTACAATGAGCAGTTCTTC. Amino acid sequence: CSVYVFGSYNEQFF.

This clonotype was recorded only once. This may be a read error: a much more frequent sequence differs by one nucleotide. V gene TRBV28 combines with J gene TRBJ2-5; 7 positions match TRBD1. Germline loops: CDR1 MDHEN, CDR2 SYDVKM. The CDR3 totals 15 residues. The CDR3 loop reads CASRLETGRKESQYF. In DNA form, the CDR3 reads TGTGCCAGCAGGCTCGAGACAGGGAGAAAAGAGAGCCAGTACTTC.

This clonotype was recorded at least ten times. This chain links TRBV29-1 with TRBJ1-2; 11 positions match TRBD1. From germline, CDR1 is SQVTM and CDR2 ANQGSEA. CDR3 size: 15 residues. The V gene end was trimmed by 5 bases and the J gene end by 4 bases; junction bases not matched to a gene: 9. CDR3 nucleotide sequence: TGCAGCGTTCCGGACAGGGGGCGCTTAAGCTATGGCTACACCTTC. This codes for CSVPDRGRLSYGYTF.

This clonotype was picked up many times. The chain uses TRBV6-2 or TRBV6-3 and TRBJ1-1; D is uncertain. CDR1 MNHEY and CDR2 SVGEGT come from the germline V gene. The CDR3 loop spans 15 amino acids. Trimming cost V 0 bases and J 4 bases, with 12 bases left between them. The CDR3 DNA sequence: TGTGCCAGCAGTTACTCTCTCCAAAGGAGCACTGAAGCTTTCTTT. Translating it yields CASSYSLQRSTEAFF.

In regard to this clonotype: A read error is the likely source, as a far larger clone sits one nucleotide away. This chain uses TRBV6-6 with TRBJ2-1, with 7 nucleotides matching TRBD2. The germline gives CDR1 MNHNY, CDR2 SVGAGI (reference sequence). The CDR3 is made up of 17 amino acids. The CDR3 DNA follows: TGTGTCAGCAGCCCCTCGGCGGGAGAATTGTCCTACAATGAGCAGTTCTTC. This sequence encodes CVSSPSAGELSYNEQFF.

The chain carries TRBV5-1 and TRBJ2-7; 7 bases fit TRBD2. Germline CDR1 is SGHRS and CDR2 is YFSETQ. The length of the CDR3 is 15 residues. The trim removed 0 bases at V and 3 bases at J, leaving 6 bases unmatched. DNA for the CDR3: TGCGCCAGCAGCTTGGCCACCAGCGGGGTCTACGAGCAGTACTTC. Its protein product is CASSLATSGVYEQYF.

This clonotype was recorded at least ten times. The chain is built from TRBV2 and TRBJ2-5; possibly TRBD2 for D (5 bases). Germline V gene data show CDR1 as SNHLY and CDR2 as FYNNEI. This CDR3 contains 11 residues. V was pared by 9 bases and J by 3 bases, with 8 bases between. CDR3 DNA sequence: TGTGCCAGTCAGAGGGAAGAGACCCAGTACTTC. It codes for CASQREETQYF.

In its sample, this clonotype was seen many times. This rearrangement joins TRBV4-1 to TRBJ2-2; 9 positions match TRBD2. Unmatched junction bases numbered 13, after V lost 1 base and J lost 7 bases. This CDR3 spans 18 amino acids. Germline V gene sequence: CDR1 MGHRA, CDR2 YSYEKL. The chain's CDR3 is CASSQVPSGRSNGGELFF. Here the CDR3 DNA reads TGCGCCAGCAGCCAAGTTCCCAGCGGGAGGTCAAACGGCGGGGAGCTGTTTTTT.

This clonotype showed up many times. This chain joins TRBV3-1 and TRBJ2-1, with 12 bases aligning to TRBD2. CDR3 size: 15 residues. Germline V gene sequence: CDR1 LGHDT, CDR2 YNNKEL (reference sequence). V gave up 4 bases and J gave up 7 bases; unmatched junction bases: 5. The CDR3: CASSPTSGSYNEQFF. The CDR3 DNA sequence: TGTGCCAGCAGCCCGACTAGCGGGAGTTATAATGAGCAGTTCTTC.

A word on this clonotype: A clone one base away is much larger, so this may be a read error. This chain uses TRBV19 with TRBJ2-1; D possibly corresponds to TRBD1 (5 bases). The germline V gene encodes CDR1 LNHDA and CDR2 SQIVND (reference sequence). The CDR3 is made up of 13 amino acids. CDR3 nucleotide sequence: TGTGCCAGTAGTATAGGGGGTGGGCAGGGTGAGCTCTTC. Its protein is CASSIGGGQGELF.

This clonotype has ten or more counts. The V and J genes are TRBV5-1 and TRBJ1-4; D possibly corresponds to TRBD1 (5 bases). V lost 5 bases and J 7 bases, leaving 12 bases between the germline ends. CDR1 is SGHRS and CDR2 is YFSETQ in the germline V gene. The CDR3 consists of 13 residues. CDR3 DNA sequence: TGCGCCAGCAGAGGGGACGGGGCTGAAAAACTGTTTTTT. Protein product: CASRGDGAEKLFF.

Points on this clonotype: The junction does not match germline at one end; this may be a read error. The rearrangement joins TRBV14 to TRBJ2-1, with TRBD1 matching 10 bases. Germline V gene lookup returns CDR1 SGHDN and CDR2 FVKESK. The CDR3 length is 16 residues. CDR3 sequence: CASSLPGTGEYNEQLF. CDR3 nucleotides: TGTGCCAGCAGCCTGCCCGGGACAGGGGAATATAATGAACAGCTCTTC.

This clonotype showed up many times. This sequence joins TRBV5-1 and TRBJ1-1; tentatively, D is TRBD1 (6 bases). Trimming shortened V by 0 bases and J by 0 bases, and 9 bases separated the two germline ends. The CDR3 loop spans 15 amino acids. From germline, CDR1 is SGHRS and CDR2 YFSETQ. CDR3 sequence reads: CASSLDRAMNTEAFF. The CDR3 DNA reads TGCGCCAGCAGCTTGGACAGGGCAATGAACACTGAAGCTTTCTTT.

This clonotype appeared a few times. The rearrangement joins TRBV11-1 to TRBJ2-3; 8 bases match TRBD2. CDR3 length: 15 residues. The V gene's germline CDR1 is SGHAT and CDR2 FQDESV (reference sequence). The junction had 5 bases not matched to a gene; V was cut back by 0 bases and J by 6 bases. CDR3 sequence reads: CASSLAGLVLDTQYF. Written as DNA, the CDR3 is TGTGCCAGCAGCTTAGCGGGACTAGTCCTCGATACGCAGTATTTT.

In its sample, this clonotype was seen many times. The rearrangement joins TRBV7-2 to TRBJ2-1; D tentatively fits TRBD1 or TRBD2 (5 bases each). Trimming left V 5 bases short and J 3 bases short, with 8 bases between. CDR1 is SGHTA, CDR2 FQGNSA, per germline. There are 13 residues in the CDR3. The DNA of the CDR3 is TGTGCCAGCAGCCGGGGCGTCTACAATGAGCAGTTCTTC. Its translation is CASSRGVYNEQFF.

This clonotype came up many times. The chain uses TRBV2 and TRBJ2-7, with D tentatively TRBD1 (5 bases). The CDR3 sequence is 15 residues long. Germline V gene lookup returns CDR1 SNHLY and CDR2 FYNNEI. V was cut by 4 bases and J by 3 bases, with 16 bases left in between. For the CDR3, the DNA is TGTGCCAGCAGTGCCCAACCGACAGCGAACTACGAGCAGTACTTC. Translating gives CASSAQPTANYEQYF.

This clonotype appeared many times. This chain joins TRBV7-9 and TRBJ1-2, with a tentative D call TRBD1 (6 bases). The germline gives CDR1 SEHNR, CDR2 FQNEAQ (reference sequence). Trimming cost V 6 bases and J 8 bases, with 13 bases left between them. The CDR3 is 12 amino acids. This CDR3 is CASSSNGGGYTF. CDR3 DNA sequence: TGTGCCAGCAGTTCAAATGGGGGCGGCTACACCTTC. The complete variable domain, with remaining parts taken from reference TRBV7-9 and TRBJ1-2, reads DTGVSQNPRHKITKRGQNVTFRCDPISEHNRLYWYRQTLGQGPEFLTYFQNEAQLEKSRLLSDRFSAERPKGSFSTLEIQRTEQGDSAMYLCASSSNGGGYTFGSGTRLTVV.

This clonotype was counted a few times. This chain links TRBV7-3 with TRBJ2-3, with 15 bases identical to TRBD2. Germline-derived CDR1 and CDR2 are SGHTA and FQGTGA. The junction had 1 base not matched to a gene; V was cut back by 3 bases and J by 6 bases. This CDR3 spans 15 amino acids. The CDR3, as DNA: TGTGCCAGCAGCTTTGGGACTAGCGGGAGGGATACGCAGTATTTT. It translates to CASSFGTSGRDTQYF.

Ten or more counts support this clonotype. The rearrangement links TRBV19 to TRBJ2-4; no definite D call. V lost 5 bases, J lost 0 bases, and 11 bases lay in between. This CDR3 contains 15 residues. Germline values: CDR1 LNHDA, CDR2 SQIVND (reference sequence). The CDR3 here is CASSSGIVAKNIQYF. CDR3 bases: TGTGCCAGTAGTTCTGGCATTGTAGCCAAAAACATTCAGTACTTC.

This clonotype occurred many times. The V gene is TRBV7-8, the J gene TRBJ2-3; D remains unclear. V lost 5 bases, J lost 4 bases, and 7 bases lay in between. Germline lookup yields CDR1 SGHVS and CDR2 FQNEAQ. The CDR3 covers 12 residues. This chain's CDR3 is CASSDTADTQYF. In DNA, the CDR3 is TGTGCCAGCAGCGATACAGCAGATACGCAGTATTTT.

This clonotype was counted once. A much larger clone lies one base from this, so it may be a read error. The V call is TRBV5-8, the J call TRBJ1-3; 7 bases map to TRBD1. Germline loops: CDR1 SGHTS, CDR2 YDEGEE. The CDR3 runs to 16 residues. V lost 7 bases and J lost 4; bases outside the gene matches: 14. The CDR3 DNA is TGTGCCAGCGGCCAGAGACAGGGCTCTTCCGGAAACACCATATATTTT. Residues: CASGQRQGSSGNTIYF.

Ten or more counts support this clonotype. This rearrangement joins TRBV5-6 to TRBJ1-1; D might be TRBD1 (5 bases). The germline V gene encodes CDR1 SGHDT and CDR2 YYEEEE. V was pared by 4 bases and J by 0 bases, with 16 bases between. This CDR3 has 16 residues. Written as DNA, the CDR3 is TGTGCCAGCAGCCCGTTAGGGGCCTCATTGAACACTGAAGCTTTCTTT. It specifies CASSPLGASLNTEAFF.

In its sample, this clonotype was seen many times. The V and J genes are TRBV6-6 and TRBJ2-3; 7 bases map to TRBD2. With 4 bases clipped from V and 6 bases from J, the junction kept 7 bases outside the gene matches. The V gene's germline CDR1 is MNHNY and CDR2 SVGAGI (reference sequence). This CDR3 has 14 amino acids. The CDR3 bases are TGTGCCAGCAGTTTTGGCGGGAGCGGGGATACGCAGTATTTT. It codes for CASSFGGSGDTQYF.

With regard to this clonotype: This clone may be a read error of a much larger clone one base away. V is TRBV19 and J is TRBJ1-1, with D tentatively TRBD1 (6 bases). Trimming left V 6 bases short and J 1 base short, with 12 bases between. Per germline, CDR1 LNHDA and CDR2 SQIVND (reference sequence). The CDR3 runs to 14 residues. This CDR3 is CASRQVRGNTEAFF. The CDR3, as DNA: TGTGCCAGTAGACAGGTCAGGGGGAACACTGAAGCTTTCTTT.

At least ten counts were recorded for this clonotype. J is TRBJ1-1 and V is TRBV3-1; 8 bases agree with TRBD1. V dropped 0 bases and J dropped 5; count of bases not matched to a gene: 14. The CDR3 spans 18 residues. Germline CDR1 is LGHDT and CDR2 is YNNKEL (reference sequence). CDR3 bases: TGTGCCAGCAGCCAAGATGGGTTTTTCAGGGGGCGGGAGACTGAAGCTTTCTTT. It encodes CASSQDGFFRGRETEAFF.

This clonotype has ten or more counts. The rearrangement links TRBV7-9 to TRBJ2-3, with D hard to call. The CDR3 is made up of 16 amino acids. Trimming removed 0 bases from V and 0 bases from J, with 10 bases in between. Germline lookup yields CDR1 SEHNR and CDR2 FQNEAQ (reference sequence). CDR3 in amino acids: CASSLAVFSSTDTQYF. The CDR3 coding sequence is TGTGCCAGCAGCTTAGCAGTCTTTTCTAGCACAGATACGCAGTATTTT.

This clonotype came up many times. The chain uses TRBV2 and TRBJ1-2; D is perhaps TRBD1 (6 bases). This CDR3 is 14 amino acids long. Trimming removed 1 base at V and 5 bases at J, with 11 bases between. The germline V gene encodes CDR1 SNHLY and CDR2 FYNNEI. In DNA form, the CDR3 reads TGTGCCAGCAGTGAAGAAGGCAGGGGTTATGGCTACACCTTC. The encoded protein is CASSEEGRGYGYTF.